This TCR beta chain was identified during a study of beta chain features in type 1 diabetes. Study results and caveats: PCR may have favored shorter templates equally in patients and controls. cDNA sequencing could over-represent cells with high TCR expression.

The CDR3 runs to 15 residues. With V trimmed by 4 bases and J by 5 bases, 10 bases remained unmatched. Germline loops: CDR1 GTSNPN, CDR2 SVGIG (reference sequence). Every sorted population was more than 95% pure. Expressed TCRB transcripts were sequenced because the isolated RNA had all been reverse transcribed beforehand. Here immunoSEQ multiplex PCR was the method, and the copy in TCRdb shows in-frame clones only, minus some. The sample holds a few hundred thousand clones, less than 15% seen once. Only a few counts were recorded for this clone. Its target is not known. The chain couples TRBV30 to TRBJ2-5; 10 bases are shared with TRBD1. The specimen sequenced was naive CD4+ T cells from blood. This TCR was recovered from a woman between 18 and 29 years old in good health. CDR3 protein: CAWTGGQGRWETQYF. Written as DNA, the CDR3 is TGTGCCTGGACGGGGGGACAGGGGCGCTGGGAGACCCAGTACTTC.